This T cell receptor beta chain was identified in a study of beta chain features in type 1 diabetes. Study results and caveats: When Type 1 diabetes patients were examined, their TCRB CDR3s proved moderately but significantly shorter in all four CD4+ subsets.

This CDR3 region has 15 residues. Per germline, CDR1 SGHTA and CDR2 FQGTGA. The V end was cut by 5 bases, the J end by 0 bases, with 14 bases between. Since all of the isolated RNA was reverse transcribed, expressed TCRB transcripts were what got sequenced. Assay used: immunoSEQ multiplex PCR; TCRdb lists only in-frame clones, some missing. Of about 900,000 clones in the sample, roughly a sixth were seen once. This clone was found a few times. Its antigen is not known. The sequence derives from a young woman in good health. The material sequenced was naive CD4+ T cells from blood. This rearrangement joins TRBV7-3 to TRBJ2-7; TRBD2 might be the D (5 bases). This CDR3 is CASSPQRASSYEQYF. The CDR3 DNA sequence: TGTGCCAGCAGCCCGCAGAGGGCAAGCTCCTACGAGCAGTACTTC.